These T cell receptor beta chains were read from a single sample in a study of blood T cell repertoires in COVID-19. The method was immunoSEQ multiplex PCR; TCRdb's version includes in-frame clones alone and lacks a portion of them. The data hold approximately 210,000 clones, with around four fifths observed a single time. Sequenced sample: peripheral blood. The receptors derive from a woman aged 80 or over with COVID-19, enrolled during active disease. Each CDR3 is given with its conserved first and last residue. D genes are given only for firm matches. Size is stated for part of the rows, as once, few or many counts, or as a class when the clone is expanded.

v_call: TRBV6-1
j_call: TRBJ1-2
d_call: .
clone_size: .
cdr3_nt: TGTGCCAGCAGTGACGCCCGGAACTATGGCTACACCTTC
cdr3_aa: CASSDARNYGYTF

v_call: TRBV6-5
j_call: TRBJ2-2
d_call: TRBD2
clone_size: few
cdr3_nt: TGTGCCAGCAGTTCCGGGACTAGCGTCGGCACCGGGGAGCTGTTTTTT
cdr3_aa: CASSSGTSVGTGELFF

v_call: TRBV4-3
j_call: TRBJ2-1
d_call: TRBD2
clone_size: .
cdr3_nt: TGCGCCAGCAGCCCCTATAGTAAGATGGGGACTAGCTCCTACAATGAGCAGTTCTTC
cdr3_aa: CASSPYSKMGTSSYNEQFF

v_call: TRBV29-1
j_call: TRBJ2-2
d_call: TRBD1
clone_size: .
cdr3_nt: TGCAGCGTTCAAGGGGGCCCGAACACCGGGGAGCTGTTTTTT
cdr3_aa: CSVQGGPNTGELFF

v_call: TRBV6-5
j_call: TRBJ1-1
d_call: .
clone_size: .
cdr3_nt: TGTGCCAGCAGTCCCCCAGTGGACACTGAAGCTTTCTTT
cdr3_aa: CASSPPVDTEAFF

v_call: TRBV5-1
j_call: TRBJ2-1
d_call: TRBD1
clone_size: .
cdr3_nt: TGCGCCAGCAGCCAGACAGGGGGCTACTACAATGAGCAGTTCTTC
cdr3_aa: CASSQTGGYYNEQFF

v_call: TRBV28
j_call: TRBJ1-4
d_call: .
clone_size: .
cdr3_nt: TGTGCCAGCAGCAAAACCAAGGGGGTGACAACTAATGAAAAACTGTTTTTT
cdr3_aa: CASSKTKGVTTNEKLFF

v_call: TRBV30
j_call: TRBJ1-2
d_call: .
clone_size: .
cdr3_nt: TGTGCCTGGAGTATCGACCGTGACAGGGGCTACACCTTC
cdr3_aa: CAWSIDRDRGYTF

v_call: TRBV28
j_call: TRBJ1-5
d_call: TRBD1
clone_size: .
cdr3_nt: TGTGCCAGCAGGAGCTTACCCGGGACAGGGCAATTTAATCAGCCCCAGCATTTT
cdr3_aa: CASRSLPGTGQFNQPQHF

v_call: TRBV15
j_call: TRBJ2-7
d_call: .
clone_size: .
cdr3_nt: TGTGCCACCAGCAGAGTCATAATAGGCGGCGAGCAGTACTTC
cdr3_aa: CATSRVIIGGEQYF

v_call: TRBV6-5
j_call: TRBJ1-1
d_call: .
clone_size: .
cdr3_nt: TGTGCCAGCAGCCCCCCAGAGAACACTGAAGCTTTCTTT
cdr3_aa: CASSPPENTEAFF

v_call: TRBV6-5
j_call: TRBJ2-1
d_call: .
clone_size: .
cdr3_nt: TGTGCCAGCAACCCGCTGCTTAGTGGTGAGCAGTTCTTC
cdr3_aa: CASNPLLSGEQFF

v_call: TRBV10-1
j_call: TRBJ2-3
d_call: TRBD2
clone_size: .
cdr3_nt: TGCGCCAGCACCTCAATAGCGGGGGGTCCCACAGATACGCAGTATTTT
cdr3_aa: CASTSIAGGPTDTQYF

v_call: TRBV14
j_call: TRBJ2-5
d_call: .
clone_size: .
cdr3_nt: TGTGCCAGCAGCCGGGACTTCAAAGAGACCCAGTACTTC
cdr3_aa: CASSRDFKETQYF